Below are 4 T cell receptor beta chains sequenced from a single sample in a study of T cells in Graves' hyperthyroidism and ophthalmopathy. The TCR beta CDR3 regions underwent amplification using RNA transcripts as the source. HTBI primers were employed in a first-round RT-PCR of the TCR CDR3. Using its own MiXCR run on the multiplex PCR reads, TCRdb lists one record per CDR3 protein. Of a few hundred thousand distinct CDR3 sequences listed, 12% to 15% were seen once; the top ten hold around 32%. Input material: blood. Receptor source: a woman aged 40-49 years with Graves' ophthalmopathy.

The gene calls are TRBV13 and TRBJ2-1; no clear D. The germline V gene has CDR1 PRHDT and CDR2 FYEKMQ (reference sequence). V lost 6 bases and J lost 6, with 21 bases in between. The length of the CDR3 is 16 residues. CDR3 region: CASSSLETGRTNEQFF. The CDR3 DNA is TGTGCCAGCAGTAGTTTGGAGACCGGAAGGACCAATGAGCAGTTCTTC. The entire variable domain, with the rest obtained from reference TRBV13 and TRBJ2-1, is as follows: AAGVIQSPRHLIKEKRETATLKCYPIPRHDTVYWYQQGPGQDPQFLISFYEKMQSDKGSIPDRFSAQQFSDYHSELNMSSLELGDSALYFCASSSLETGRTNEQFFGPGTRLTVL.

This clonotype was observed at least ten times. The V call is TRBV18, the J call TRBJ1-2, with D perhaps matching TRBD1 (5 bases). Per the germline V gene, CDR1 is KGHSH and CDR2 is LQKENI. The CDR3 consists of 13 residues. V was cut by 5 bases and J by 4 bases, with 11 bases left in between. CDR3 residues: CASSSTDTYGYTF. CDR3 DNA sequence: TGTGCCAGCTCATCGACGGACACCTATGGCTACACCTTC.

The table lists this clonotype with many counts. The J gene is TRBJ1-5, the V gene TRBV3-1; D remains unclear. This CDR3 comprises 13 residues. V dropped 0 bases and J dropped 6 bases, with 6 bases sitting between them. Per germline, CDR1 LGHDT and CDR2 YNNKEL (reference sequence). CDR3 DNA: TGTGCCAGCAGCCAAGATATGGCTCAGCCCCAGCATTTT. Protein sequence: CASSQDMAQPQHF.

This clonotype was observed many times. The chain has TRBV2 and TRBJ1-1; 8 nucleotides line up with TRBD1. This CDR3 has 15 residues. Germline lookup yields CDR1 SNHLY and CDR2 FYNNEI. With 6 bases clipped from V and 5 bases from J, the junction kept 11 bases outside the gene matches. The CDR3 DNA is TGTGCCAGCAGGGAGGGAGACAGGGGAGAAACTGAAGCTTTCTTT. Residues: CASREGDRGETEAFF.